This T cell receptor (beta chain) came from a study of Ad26.COV2.S vaccination and SARS-CoV-2 variants. The treatment here: some 19 received Ad26.COV2.S at low or high dose, single or two shots; about 5 received placebo; per-sample allocation not given. Each sample was drawn 63 days after the first injection (of vaccine or placebo). The donor was a Boston adult aged 18-55 years. Clones were sequenced by immunoSEQ multiplex PCR, and TCRdb holds only the in-frame ones, with some missing. Of around 500,000 clones listed, 89% are singletons. Trimming left V 7 bases short and J 2 bases short, with 12 bases between. Germline V lookup: CDR1 SNHLY, CDR2 FYNNEI. The CDR3 has 14 amino acids.

The TCR originated in a person between 18 and 65 years old who received the Ad26.COV2.S COVID-19 vaccine or a placebo. The sample was peripheral blood, taken in a trial of Ad26.COV2.S vaccine versus placebo. This rearrangement joins TRBV2 to TRBJ2-1; D remains unclear. The CDR3 DNA follows: TGTGCCAGCATGTCGGATTACGCCTACAATGAGCAGTTCTTC. Protein: CASMSDYAYNEQFF.